The sequence of this TCR beta chain was determined in a study of blood T cell repertoires in COVID-19. Study context: PBMCs, B-cell-depleted T cells, or T cells were the source of the cDNA or gDNA that made up the material.

Germline CDR1 ENHRY, CDR2 SYGVKD. V gave up 3 bases and J gave up 7 bases; unmatched junction bases: 5. This CDR3 is 14 amino acids long. TCRdb keeps only in-frame clones here, not all; method: immunoSEQ multiplex PCR. Here the sample spans 150,000 to 200,000 clones, around 80% being singletons. A note on this clone: The same CDR3 can be traced to other DNA sequences in this sample.

J is TRBJ1-2 and V is TRBV10-3; 10 bases map to TRBD1. The material sequenced was peripheral blood. This TCR was recovered from a woman aged 80 or over with acute or convalescent COVID-19. The CDR3 DNA reads TGTGCCATCAGTGAAGGGACAGGGGTTCGTGGCTACACCTTC. It specifies CAISEGTGVRGYTF.